What follows are 30 T cell receptor beta chains derived from one specimen sequenced in a study of blood T cell repertoires in COVID-19. This table comes from immunoSEQ multiplex PCR, and its TCRdb copy is limited to in-frame clones, with some not included. The table shows about 200,000 clones, with 83% occurring only once. The sequenced sample was peripheral blood. These receptor sequences come from a woman aged 35 to 49 with active or convalescent COVID-19.

V gene TRBV12-5 combines with J gene TRBJ2-7, with D hard to call. Germline lookup yields CDR1 LGHNT and CDR2 FRNRAP. The CDR3 covers 11 residues. V was pared by 3 bases and J by 3 bases, with 3 bases between. The CDR3 sequence is CASGFGYEQYF. The CDR3 DNA reads TGTGCTAGTGGTTTCGGCTACGAGCAGTACTTC.

This clone was seen only a few times. V and J are TRBV6-2 or TRBV6-3 and TRBJ1-5, with 7 bases matching TRBD1. The CDR3 is 19 residues long. The V segment lost 2 bases and the J segment 1 base; nucleotides outside the gene matches: 14. Germline V gene data show CDR1 as MNHEY and CDR2 as SVGEGT. CDR3 in amino acids: CASSYVEGGAPTSNQPQHF. The CDR3 nucleotides are TGTGCCAGCAGTTACGTGGAAGGGGGCGCGCCGACCAGCAATCAGCCCCAGCATTTT.

The chain links TRBV24-1 to TRBJ1-4; 8 bases are a match to TRBD1. The germline CDR1 and CDR2 sequences are KGHDR and SFDVKD. V was clipped by 7 bases and J by 8 bases; unmatched bases: 11. This CDR3 spans 15 amino acids. As DNA, the CDR3 is TGTGCCACCAGCCCCGGGACAGGCGATGGGGAAAAACTGTTTTTT. Translated, it gives CATSPGTGDGEKLFF.

This clone came up a few times. V usage is TRBV28 and J usage is TRBJ1-2; 7 nucleotides align to TRBD1. CDR3 length equals 12 residues. The ends lost 4 bases at V and 5 bases at J; junction bases unmatched: 1. Germline V gene sequence: CDR1 MDHEN, CDR2 SYDVKM. DNA for the CDR3: TGTGCCAGCAGTTGGGGACAGTATGGCTACACCTTC. Amino acid sequence: CASSWGQYGYTF.

The V gene is TRBV9, the J gene TRBJ2-5, with 10 bases identical to TRBD1. Germline CDR1 and CDR2: SGDLS and YYNGEE. The length of the CDR3 is 16 residues. V trimming: 3 bases; J trimming: 5 bases; junction bases outside the gene matches: 10. The CDR3 region is CASSATGTGAGETQYF. CDR3 nucleotide sequence: TGTGCCAGCAGCGCGACCGGGACAGGGGCCGGGGAGACCCAGTACTTC.

The chain recombines TRBV6-2 or TRBV6-3 with TRBJ2-1, with D possibly TRBD1 on 6 matching bases. Germline lookup yields CDR1 MNHEY and CDR2 SVGEGT. The ends were cut back, 0 bases at V and 4 bases at J, with 7 bases in the middle. The CDR3 totals 14 residues. The CDR3 nucleotides are TGTGCCAGCAGTTACTCGGGACAATACAATGAGCAGTTCTTC. Translated, it gives CASSYSGQYNEQFF.

The chain joins TRBV4-1 to TRBJ2-1; 7 bases are shared with TRBD2. Germline CDR1 is MGHRA and CDR2 is YSYEKL. After removal of 4 bases from V and 4 bases from J, the junction contained 7 bases not matched to a gene. The CDR3 covers 15 residues. The CDR3 nucleotides are TGCGCCAGCAGCCTCCAAGCGGGATTATACAATGAGCAGTTCTTC. Amino acid sequence: CASSLQAGLYNEQFF.

This chain links TRBV2 with TRBJ1-2, with TRBD1 identical over 12 bases. Trimming removed 5 bases from V and 7 bases from J; junction bases left unmatched: 2. The germline V gene encodes CDR1 SNHLY and CDR2 FYNNEI. The CDR3 length is 13 residues. The DNA for the CDR3 is TGTGCCAGCAGTCCGGGACAGGGGGCTGGCTACACCTTC. It translates to CASSPGQGAGYTF.

V gene TRBV11-3 combines with J gene TRBJ1-3, with D unresolved. This CDR3 is built from 14 residues. The germline CDR1 and CDR2 sequences are SGHNT and YENEEA. V was cut by 5 bases and J by 0 bases, with 8 bases left in between. CDR3 amino acids: CASSPGYSGNTIYF. DNA for the CDR3: TGTGCCAGCAGCCCAGGCTACTCTGGAAACACCATATATTTT.

The gene calls are TRBV19 and TRBJ2-6, with 7 positions matching TRBD1. Germline V gene data show CDR1 as LNHDA and CDR2 as SQIVND (reference sequence). This CDR3 spans 16 amino acids. V shed 7 bases and J 1 base; nucleotides not matched to a gene: 7. The CDR3 nucleotides are TGTGCCAGTACCTGGACAGGCGGTTCTGGGGCCAACGTCCTGACTTTC. Translating it yields CASTWTGGSGANVLTF. Full variable domain (remainder filled in from reference TRBV19 and TRBJ2-6): DGGITQSPKYLFRKEGQNVTLSCEQNLNHDAMYWYRQDPGQGLRLIYYSQIVNDFQKGDIAEGYSVSREKKESFPLTVTSAQKNPTAFYLCASTWTGGSGANVLTFGAGSRLTVL.

CDR3 loop: CASRRARQFEQYF. CDR3 DNA sequence: TGTGCCAGCAGGAGGGCCCGCCAGTTCGAGCAGTACTTC. The genes are TRBV6-6 and TRBJ2-7; perhaps TRBD2 as D (5 bases). V lost 6 bases and J 6 bases, leaving 15 bases between the germline ends. This CDR3 has 13 residues. The germline V gene encodes CDR1 MNHNY and CDR2 SVGAGI (reference sequence).

The chain is built from TRBV27 and TRBJ2-7; 7 nucleotides match TRBD1. CDR3 length: 13 amino acids. Per germline, CDR1 MNHEY and CDR2 SMNVEV (reference sequence). The trim removed 6 bases at V and 0 bases at J, leaving 2 bases unmatched. The CDR3 reads CASRRDSSYEQYF. In DNA form, the CDR3 reads TGTGCCAGCAGAAGGGACAGCTCCTACGAGCAGTACTTC.

The chain employs TRBV5-5 and TRBJ2-3; possible D gene TRBD2, 6 bases. V dropped 0 bases and J dropped 2 bases, with 10 bases sitting between them. CDR1 and CDR2 from the germline V gene are SGHKS and YYEKEE (reference sequence). The CDR3 totals 15 residues. The CDR3 DNA is TGTGCCAGCAGCTTGGTCGCGGGACCCACAGATACGCAGTATTTT. Translating gives CASSLVAGPTDTQYF.

The V and J genes are TRBV11-2 and TRBJ2-3; 9 nucleotides match TRBD2. The V gene's germline CDR1 is SGHAT and CDR2 FQNNGV. The V segment lost 2 bases and the J segment 4 bases; nucleotides outside the gene matches: 10. This CDR3 has 17 residues. CDR3 bases: TGTGCCAGCAGCTTACGGGGCTGGCGGGGGGGTGCAGATACGCAGTATTTT. As protein: CASSLRGWRGGADTQYF.

The chain carries TRBV18 and TRBJ2-5; 9 bases fit TRBD1. This CDR3 comprises 15 residues. J gave up 4 bases and V 3 bases, and 6 bases lay outside the gene matches. Germline CDR1 reads KGHSH; CDR2 reads LQKENI. This CDR3 is CASSPGTGSGETQYF. CDR3 DNA sequence: TGTGCCAGCTCACCGGGGACAGGGTCCGGAGAGACCCAGTACTTC.

In this sample, this clone turned up many times. V usage is TRBV7-9 and J usage is TRBJ1-1; 7 nucleotides align to TRBD1. Germline V gives CDR1 SEHNR, CDR2 FQNEAQ (reference sequence). The CDR3 totals 12 residues. Trimming took 2 bases from V and 11 from J; bases not matched to a gene: 5. CDR3 coding DNA: TGTGCCAGCAGCTTATACGACAGGGCCGCTTTCTTT. Its protein product is CASSLYDRAAFF.

The V and J genes are TRBV3-1 (or the pseudogene TRBV3-2) and TRBJ2-5; weak D call: TRBD2 (7 bases). Germline loops: CDR1 LGHDT, CDR2 YNNKEL (reference sequence). The CDR3 is made up of 16 amino acids. Trimming stripped 3 bases from V and 7 bases from J, with 21 bases between. The CDR3 DNA follows: TGTGCCAGCAGCCACCGCTGGGGGGGGGCGCTTAGGACCCAGTACTTC. It is translated as CASSHRWGGALRTQYF.

The chain is built from TRBV7-2 and TRBJ2-2, with TRBD1 as a possible D gene (6 bases). Germline CDR1 is SGHTA and CDR2 is FQGNSA. Trimming shortened V by 0 bases and J by 3 bases, and 11 bases separated the two germline ends. The CDR3 length is 16 residues. Here the CDR3 DNA reads TGTGCCAGCAGCTTAGCCCCAGGGGCCGACACCGGGGAGCTGTTTTTT. This codes for CASSLAPGADTGELFF.

The rearrangement joins TRBV20-1 to TRBJ1-2, with 10 bases lining up with TRBD1. The germline V gene has CDR1 DFQATT and CDR2 SNEGSKA (reference sequence). This CDR3 is built from 11 residues. CDR3: CRVDRGLGYTF. CDR3 sequence (DNA): TGCAGGGTAGACAGGGGGCTTGGCTACACCTTC.

J is TRBJ1-2 and V is TRBV7-2; D unclear. This CDR3 has 13 residues. V gave up 5 bases and J gave up 2 bases, with 9 bases separating them. From germline, CDR1 is SGHTA and CDR2 FQGNSA. The CDR3: CASSAGSNYGYTF. CDR3 in DNA: TGTGCCAGCAGCGCGGGTTCCAACTATGGCTACACCTTC. Variable domain in full (rest from reference TRBV7-2 and TRBJ1-2): GAGVSQSPSNKVTEKGKDVELRCDPISGHTALYWYRQSLGQGLEFLIYFQGNSAPDKSGLPSDRFSAERTGGSVSTLTIQRTQQEDSAVYLCASSAGSNYGYTFGSGTRLTVV.

This rearrangement joins TRBV11-3 to TRBJ2-7, with TRBD1 matching 7 bases. The CDR3 has 15 amino acids. In germline, CDR1 is SGHNT, CDR2 YENEEA. Unmatched junction bases numbered 6, after V lost 4 bases and J lost 0 bases. CDR3 amino acids: CASSSEGDSSYEQYF. In nucleotides, the CDR3 is TGTGCCAGCAGCTCAGAAGGGGACAGCTCCTACGAGCAGTACTTC.

J is TRBJ2-3 and V is TRBV10-2; D ambiguous. With 2 bases removed from V and 1 base from J, the gap between germline ends came to 13 bases. The CDR3 is made up of 16 amino acids. CDR1 WSHSY and CDR2 SAAADI come from the germline V gene. CDR3 residues: CASSEGLGGGTDTQYF. CDR3 nucleotides: TGCGCCAGCAGTGAGGGTCTCGGTGGAGGCACAGATACGCAGTATTTT.

The chain has TRBV7-8 and TRBJ1-2, with 9 bases aligning to TRBD1. Germline V gives CDR1 SGHVS, CDR2 FQNEAQ. V lost 4 bases, J lost 2 bases, and 8 bases stayed unmatched. The CDR3 length is 16 residues. In DNA, the CDR3 is TGTGCCAGCAGCTCAGGACAGGGGCCCTCAAACTATGGCTACACCTTC. Translated, it gives CASSSGQGPSNYGYTF.

This rearrangement joins TRBV5-1 to TRBJ1-1; D unclear. CDR1 and CDR2 (germline): SGHRS, YFSETQ. This CDR3 spans 16 amino acids. The V end lost 4 bases, the J end lost 3 bases, and 19 bases lay between the germline ends. The CDR3 region is CASSPTPKSLDTEAFF. The DNA for the CDR3 is TGCGCCAGCAGCCCAACACCAAAAAGTTTGGACACTGAAGCTTTCTTT.

Turning to this clone: A read error is likely here: a far larger clone is one base away. Other DNA variants within this sample encode the same CDR3. CDR3 in amino acids: CASSPWTGGYEQYF. The CDR3 DNA sequence: TGTGCCAGCAGCCCTTGGACAGGGGGCTACGAGCAGTACTTC. The genes are TRBV14 and TRBJ2-7; 10 bases align to TRBD1. CDR3 length: 14 amino acids. Losses at the gene ends were 4 bases for V and 3 bases for J; bases not matched to a gene: 3. Germline CDR1 is SGHDN and CDR2 is FVKESK.

The chain joins TRBV19 to TRBJ2-7; TRBD1 is a possible D gene (6 bases). The CDR3 is made up of 11 amino acids. Germline loops: CDR1 LNHDA, CDR2 SQIVND (reference sequence). V was cut by 5 bases and J by 7 bases, with 9 bases left in between. The CDR3 reads CASSDRREQYF. In DNA form, the CDR3 reads TGTGCCAGTAGTGACAGGCGGGAGCAGTACTTC.

This clone is a singleton in its sample. The rearrangement joins TRBV5-1 to TRBJ1-2; a weak D match, TRBD1 (5 bases). The CDR3 is 16 amino acids. Trimming removed 1 base at V and 4 bases at J, with 17 bases between. Germline CDR1 reads SGHRS; CDR2 reads YFSETQ. The CDR3 reads CASSLQDPGLLYGYTF. DNA of the CDR3: TGCGCCAGCAGCTTGCAAGATCCGGGACTCCTCTATGGCTACACCTTC. The full variable domain, with the rest looked up from reference TRBV5-1 and TRBJ1-2, is KAGVTQTPRYLIKTRGQQVTLSCSPISGHRSVSWYQQTPGQGLQFLFEYFSETQRNKGNFPGRFSGRQFSNSRSEMNVSTLELGDSALYLCASSLQDPGLLYGYTFGSGTRLTVV.

The CDR3 loop is CASSEQGREGREKLFF. The CDR3 DNA follows: TGTGCCAGCAGTGAACAGGGTAGGGAGGGACGGGAAAAACTGTTTTTT. The chain is built from TRBV25-1 and TRBJ1-4; a possible D gene is TRBD1 (5 bases). V lost 2 bases, J lost 8 bases, and 18 bases lay in between. The CDR3 has 16 amino acids. Germline CDR1 MGHDK, CDR2 SYGVNS.

The chain is built from TRBV5-6 and TRBJ2-7; 7 nucleotides agree with TRBD2. Germline V gene sequence: CDR1 SGHDT, CDR2 YYEEEE. With 1 base clipped from V and 1 base from J, the junction kept 5 bases outside the gene matches. There are 15 residues in the CDR3. The CDR3 loop reads CASSLFAGESYEQYF. The CDR3, as DNA: TGTGCCAGCAGCTTGTTTGCGGGAGAGTCCTACGAGCAGTACTTC.

This sequence joins TRBV3-1 (or the pseudogene TRBV3-2) and TRBJ2-2, with D perhaps matching TRBD1 (5 bases). The CDR3 extends over 14 amino acids. Deletions cut 4 bases from V and 7 bases from J, with 13 bases between. Germline V lookup: CDR1 LGHDT, CDR2 YNNKEL (reference sequence). As DNA, the CDR3 is TGTGCCAGCAGCCCGTGGGGCCAGGGCGGGGAGCTGTTTTTT. This encodes CASSPWGQGGELFF.